The 23 T cell receptor beta chains below come from one sample, sequenced in a study of neoadjuvant anti-PD-1 for oral cavity cancer. Time point given: after neoadjuvant nivolumab, at surgical resection. The assay was immunoSEQ multiplex PCR, and TCRdb's table has in-frame clones only and misses some. The sample lists 13,000 to 15,000 clones; about 73% were seen once. Sequencing was performed on PBMCs, taken after nivolumab (anti-PD-1) treatment. The receptors derive from a person between 40 and 79 years old with oral cavity squamous cell carcinoma.

This clone appeared a few times. The chain combines TRBV5-1 with TRBJ2-1; 7 bases agree with TRBD1. The CDR3 is 14 amino acids. Trimming at V came to 4 bases and at J to 6 bases, leaving 7 bases not matched to a gene. Germline values: CDR1 SGHRS, CDR2 YFSETQ. The CDR3 protein is CASSPGTVLNEQFF. In DNA, the CDR3 is TGCGCCAGCAGCCCCGGGACAGTACTCAATGAGCAGTTCTTC.

V and J are TRBV6-5 and TRBJ1-1, with unresolved D. Trimming removed 2 bases from V and 12 bases from J, with 10 bases in between. The CDR3 is made up of 11 amino acids. Germline V gene sequence: CDR1 MNHEY, CDR2 SVGAGI. In nucleotides, the CDR3 is TGTGCCAGCAGTTACCCCCCGGAGACTTTCTTT. This gives the protein CASSYPPETFF.

The chain recombines TRBV10-2 with TRBJ2-5; D not certain. The CDR3 spans 11 residues. CDR1 and CDR2 from the germline V gene are WSHSY and SAAADI. The V and J ends lost 3 bases and 7 bases respectively, with 6 bases between them. CDR3 loop: CASSDVGTQYF. For the CDR3, the DNA is TGCGCCAGCAGTGACGTGGGGACCCAGTACTTC.

This chain connects TRBV6-5 to TRBJ2-1; D might be TRBD1 or TRBD2, each matching 5 bases. The germline CDR1 and CDR2 sequences are MNHEY and SVGAGI. CDR3 length: 15 residues. V lost 2 bases and J lost 10, with 18 bases in between. CDR3 residues: CASSYGTSEAPEQFF. The CDR3 coding sequence is TGTGCCAGCAGTTACGGGACCTCCGAGGCTCCCGAGCAGTTCTTC.

The chain joins TRBV14 to TRBJ2-3; D gene uncertain. CDR3 length: 13 amino acids. From germline, CDR1 is SGHDN and CDR2 FVKESK. Trimming took off 4 bases at V and 1 base at J, with 6 bases between the two ends. CDR3 region: CASSLPGTDTQYF. CDR3 coding DNA: TGTGCCAGCAGCCTCCCCGGCACAGATACGCAGTATTTT. Full variable domain (rest looked up from reference TRBV14 and TRBJ2-3): EAGVTQFPSHSVIEKGQTVTLRCDPISGHDNLYWYRRVMGKEIKFLLHFVKESKQDESGMPNNRFLAERTGGTYSTLKVQPAELEDSGVYFCASSLPGTDTQYFGPGTRLTVL.

This chain links TRBV5-1 with TRBJ2-3, with D perhaps matching TRBD1 or TRBD2 (6 bases each). CDR3 length equals 17 residues. The germline V gene encodes CDR1 SGHRS and CDR2 YFSETQ. Trimming removed 4 bases at V and 2 bases at J, with 20 bases between. For the CDR3, the DNA is TGCGCCAGCAGCAGGGGGACTGCCCTACTAAACACAGATACGCAGTATTTT. Its protein is CASSRGTALLNTDTQYF.

This clone was seen a single time. The chain combines TRBV6-1 with TRBJ1-3; 8 nucleotides agree with TRBD1. The germline gives CDR1 MNHNS, CDR2 SASEGT. There are 14 residues in the CDR3. Trimming cost V 5 bases and J 2 bases; bases outside gene matches: 2. The CDR3 spells CASSTGGAGNTIYF. The CDR3 nucleotides are TGTGCCAGCAGTACAGGGGGGGCTGGAAACACCATATATTTT.

This chain uses TRBV28 with TRBJ2-7; 9 bases map to TRBD2. Trimming cost V 7 bases and J 5 bases; bases outside gene matches: 9. This CDR3 spans 14 amino acids. Germline V lookup: CDR1 MDHEN, CDR2 SYDVKM. In DNA, the CDR3 is TGTGCCAGCATCCGTAGCGGGAGTTGGGACGAGCAGTACTTC. This translates into CASIRSGSWDEQYF. Using reference TRBV28 and TRBJ2-7 for the parts outside the CDR3, the full variable domain is DVKVTQSSRYLVKRTGEKVFLECVQDMDHENMFWYRQDPGLGLRLIYFSYDVKMKEKGDIPEGYSVSREKKERFSLILESASTNQTSMYLCASIRSGSWDEQYFGPGTRLTVT.

J is TRBJ2-2 and V is TRBV10-3; TRBD1 aligns across 7 bases. V shed 6 bases, J shed 1 base, and the junction held 5 bases outside the gene matches. Germline CDR1 reads ENHRY; CDR2 reads SYGVKD. This CDR3 has 15 amino acids. CDR3 nucleotides: TGTGCCATCAGACAGGGGACCGAGAACACCGGGGAGCTGTTTTTT. Translated: CAIRQGTENTGELFF.

The genes are TRBV11-2 and TRBJ1-5; D unresolved. CDR1 is SGHAT and CDR2 is FQNNGV in the germline V gene. Trimming left V 1 base short and J 4 bases short, with 5 bases between. This CDR3 has 13 amino acids. In DNA form, the CDR3 reads TGTGCCAGCAGCTTAGCCGGGAATCAGCCCCAGCATTTT. Translation gives CASSLAGNQPQHF.

This sequence joins TRBV25-1 and TRBJ2-1, with TRBD1 matching 8 bases. From germline, CDR1 is MGHDK and CDR2 SYGVNS. The CDR3 extends over 16 amino acids. Trimming took 4 bases from V and 6 from J; bases not matched to a gene: 11. DNA of the CDR3: TGTGCCAGCAGTGCTTCCCCGGGACAGGTGGCCAATGAGCAGTTCTTC. Its protein product is CASSASPGQVANEQFF.

The chain employs TRBV7-3 and TRBJ2-3; D unclear. This CDR3 has 13 residues. Germline V gene lookup returns CDR1 SGHTA and CDR2 FQGTGA. Trimming removed 1 base at V and 3 bases at J, with 5 bases between. The CDR3, as DNA: TGTGCCAGCAGCTTAATTGGGACAGATACGCAGTATTTT. Translation gives CASSLIGTDTQYF.

The chain links TRBV5-1 to TRBJ2-2; TRBD1 matches at 7 bases. The CDR3 has 14 residues. CDR1 is SGHRS and CDR2 is YFSETQ in the germline V gene. V lost 4 bases and J lost 4; bases outside the gene matches: 4. The DNA for the CDR3 is TGCGCCAGCAGCGTCCACAGGGGCACCGGGGAGCTGTTTTTT. It encodes CASSVHRGTGELFF.

V usage is TRBV14 and J usage is TRBJ1-1; no definite D call. In germline, CDR1 is SGHDN, CDR2 FVKESK. The CDR3 is 12 amino acids. V was cut by 6 bases and J by 2 bases, with 7 bases left in between. The CDR3 sequence: CASSYSNTEAFF. DNA of the CDR3: TGTGCCAGCAGTTATTCCAACACTGAAGCTTTCTTT.

This clone showed up just a few times. This sequence joins TRBV7-6 and TRBJ2-7; D might be TRBD1 (6 bases). Deletions cut 2 bases from V and 7 bases from J, with 12 bases between. Germline V gives CDR1 SGHVS, CDR2 FNYEAQ. The CDR3 runs 13 residues. This CDR3 reads CASSLLRGGEQYF. In nucleotides, the CDR3 is TGTGCCAGCAGCTTACTCCGAGGGGGAGAGCAGTACTTC.

The chain is built from TRBV7-3 and TRBJ1-5; no clear D. The CDR3 loop spans 15 amino acids. V was cut by 1 base and J by 4 bases, with 11 bases left in between. Germline-derived CDR1 and CDR2 are SGHTA and FQGTGA. The CDR3 sequence is CASSLSGNANQPQHF. CDR3 DNA sequence: TGTGCCAGCAGCTTAAGTGGGAATGCTAATCAGCCCCAGCATTTT.

The rearrangement joins TRBV25-1 to TRBJ1-1; D unclear. Trimming stripped 6 bases from V and 2 bases from J, with 4 bases between. The CDR3 has 11 residues. CDR1 MGHDK and CDR2 SYGVNS come from the germline V gene. The CDR3 bases are TGTGCCAGCAGCTCCAACACTGAAGCTTTCTTT. Translation gives CASSSNTEAFF.

The chain couples TRBV19 to TRBJ1-1; D perhaps matches TRBD1 (5 bases). Germline V gives CDR1 LNHDA, CDR2 SQIVND (reference sequence). The CDR3 runs to 13 residues. With 6 bases removed from V and 1 base from J, the gap between germline ends came to 9 bases. The CDR3 loop is CASRNQGNTEAFF. In DNA, the CDR3 is TGTGCCAGTAGAAACCAGGGGAACACTGAAGCTTTCTTT.

The chain joins TRBV19 to TRBJ1-2, with unresolved D. Germline lookup yields CDR1 LNHDA and CDR2 SQIVND (reference sequence). The CDR3 length is 14 residues. V was pared by 6 bases and J by 1 base, with 12 bases between. This CDR3 is CASSPRTDNYGYTF. CDR3 nucleotides: TGTGCCAGTAGCCCGCGGACTGATAACTATGGCTACACCTTC.

The chain recombines TRBV20-1 with TRBJ1-2, with 9 bases that match TRBD1. The CDR3 length is 10 residues. Germline V gene sequence: CDR1 DFQATT, CDR2 SNEGSKA (reference sequence). CDR3 in DNA: TGCAGGGGGACAGGGAGTGGCTACACCTTC. It encodes CRGTGSGYTF.

The chain couples TRBV29-1 to TRBJ2-1, with 11 bases identical to TRBD2. The CDR3 covers 15 residues. V dropped 3 bases and J dropped 9; count of bases not matched to a gene: 10. Germline assignment: CDR1 SQVTM and CDR2 ANQGSEA. CDR3 loop: CSVDKTSGSDGEQFF. DNA for the CDR3: TGCAGCGTTGATAAAACTAGCGGGAGCGACGGTGAGCAGTTCTTC.

This clone was counted between two and nine times. V and J are TRBV2 and TRBJ2-4; weak D call: TRBD2 (5 bases). This CDR3 is 13 amino acids long. Trimming cost V 4 bases and J 4 bases, with 8 bases left between them. Germline V gives CDR1 SNHLY, CDR2 FYNNEI. CDR3 in amino acids: CASSVGGKNIQYF. The CDR3 nucleotides read TGTGCCAGCAGTGTAGGCGGGAAAAACATTCAGTACTTC.

The chain is built from TRBV4-2 and TRBJ1-5, with D possibly TRBD1 on 5 matching bases. Per the germline V gene, CDR1 is LGHNA and CDR2 is YNFKEQ. The CDR3 runs 16 residues. The V and J ends lost 0 bases and 3 bases respectively, with 12 bases between them. CDR3 in amino acids: CASSQERTTNNQPQHF. In nucleotides, the CDR3 is TGTGCCAGCAGCCAAGAGCGGACAACAAACAATCAGCCCCAGCATTTT.